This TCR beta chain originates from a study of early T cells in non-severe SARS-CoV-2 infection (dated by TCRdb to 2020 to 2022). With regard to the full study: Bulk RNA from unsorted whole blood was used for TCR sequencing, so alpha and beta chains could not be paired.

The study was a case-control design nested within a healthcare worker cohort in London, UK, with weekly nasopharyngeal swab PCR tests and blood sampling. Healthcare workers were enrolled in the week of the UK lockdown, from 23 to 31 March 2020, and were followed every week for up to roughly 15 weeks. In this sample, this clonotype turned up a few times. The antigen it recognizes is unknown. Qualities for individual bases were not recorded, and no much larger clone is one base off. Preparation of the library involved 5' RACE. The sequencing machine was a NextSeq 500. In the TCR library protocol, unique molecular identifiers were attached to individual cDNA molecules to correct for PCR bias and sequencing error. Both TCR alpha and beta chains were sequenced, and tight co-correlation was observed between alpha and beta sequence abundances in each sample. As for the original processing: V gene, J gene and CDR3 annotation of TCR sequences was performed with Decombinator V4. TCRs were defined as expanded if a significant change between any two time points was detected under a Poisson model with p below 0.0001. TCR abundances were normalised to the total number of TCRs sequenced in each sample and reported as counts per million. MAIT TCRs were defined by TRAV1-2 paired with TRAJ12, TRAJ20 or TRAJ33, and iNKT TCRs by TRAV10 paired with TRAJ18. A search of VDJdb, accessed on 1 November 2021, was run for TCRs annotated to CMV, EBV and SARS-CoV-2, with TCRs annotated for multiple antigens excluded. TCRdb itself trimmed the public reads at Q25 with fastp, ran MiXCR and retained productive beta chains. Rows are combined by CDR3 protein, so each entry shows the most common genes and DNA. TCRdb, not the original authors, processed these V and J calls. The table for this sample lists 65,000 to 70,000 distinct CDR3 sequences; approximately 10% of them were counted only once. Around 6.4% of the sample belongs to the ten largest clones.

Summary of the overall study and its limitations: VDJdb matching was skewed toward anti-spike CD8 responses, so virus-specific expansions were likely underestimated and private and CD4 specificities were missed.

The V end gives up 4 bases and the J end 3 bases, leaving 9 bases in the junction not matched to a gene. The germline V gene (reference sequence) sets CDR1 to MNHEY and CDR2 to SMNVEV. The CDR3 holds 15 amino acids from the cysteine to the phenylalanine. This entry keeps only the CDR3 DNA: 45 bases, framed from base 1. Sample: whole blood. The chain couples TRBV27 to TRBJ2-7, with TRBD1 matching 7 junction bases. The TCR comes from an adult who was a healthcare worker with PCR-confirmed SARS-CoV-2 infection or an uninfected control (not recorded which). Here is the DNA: TGTGCCAGCAGTTCGAACGAGGGGGCACTCTACGAGCAGTACTTC. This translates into CASSSNEGALYEQYF.